Presented here are 6 T cell receptor beta chains from one specimen sequenced in a study of cytomegalovirus exposure and HLA in healthy donors. Primers included in the PCR were 60 Vbeta and 13 Jbeta primers. TCRdb's table, derived via immunoSEQ multiplex PCR, lists solely in-frame clones and lacks some. The sample totals 130,000 or so clones; its top ten clones hold around 1.6%. Sequencing input: PBMCs. The receptors here all came from a man aged 18 to 29 in good health and CMV-seronegative.

V gene TRBV28 combines with J gene TRBJ1-2; 9 bases align to TRBD1. After removal of 7 bases from V and 5 bases from J, the junction contained 8 bases not matched to a gene. CDR1 is MDHEN, CDR2 SYDVKM, per germline. This CDR3 is 14 amino acids long. As DNA, the CDR3 is TGTGCCAGCAACGCACAGGGGGCTTATTATGGCTACACCTTC. Translating it yields CASNAQGAYYGYTF.

The chain recombines TRBV6-5 with TRBJ1-3; the D gene is possibly TRBD1 (6 bases). The V and J ends lost 0 bases and 0 bases respectively, with 9 bases between them. Germline V gives CDR1 MNHEY, CDR2 SVGAGI. This CDR3 has 16 residues. The CDR3 sequence: CASSYSGQTSGNTIYF. In DNA, the CDR3 is TGTGCCAGCAGTTACTCAGGACAGACCTCTGGAAACACCATATATTTT.

The chain has TRBV11-3 and TRBJ2-7; perhaps TRBD1 as D (6 bases). Trimming pared 1 base from V and 7 bases from J, leaving 20 bases between. CDR3 size: 16 residues. Germline V gives CDR1 SGHNT, CDR2 YENEEA. CDR3 sequence (DNA): TGTGCCAGCAGCTTAGGAATCCAGGGGACCTTAGGGGAGCAGTACTTC. Its translation is CASSLGIQGTLGEQYF.

The chain couples TRBV15 to TRBJ1-2; D not resolved. CDR3 length: 13 amino acids. Germline-derived CDR1 and CDR2 are LNHNV and YYDKDF (reference sequence). The germline V and J ends were trimmed by 0 bases and 7 bases, with 9 bases remaining between them. The CDR3 region has the DNA TGTGCCACCAGCAGAGATGCAGTACCTGGCTACACCTTC. It specifies CATSRDAVPGYTF.

J is TRBJ1-2 and V is TRBV6-1; maybe TRBD1 (5 bases). CDR3 length: 13 residues. Per germline, CDR1 MNHNS and CDR2 SASEGT. Trimming shortened V by 6 bases and J by 4 bases, and 12 bases separated the two germline ends. The chain's CDR3 is CASRERDSYGYTF. CDR3 nucleotide sequence: TGTGCCAGCAGAGAACGGGACTCCTATGGCTACACCTTC.

This chain's CDR3 is CASSLGEVNIQYF. As DNA, the CDR3 is TGTGCCAGCAGCTTAGGGGAGGTGAACATTCAGTACTTC. The rearrangement joins TRBV11-3 to TRBJ2-4; tentative D call: TRBD2 (6 bases). V lost 1 base, J lost 7 bases, and 8 bases lay in between. Germline CDR1 is SGHNT and CDR2 is YENEEA. The CDR3 has 13 amino acids.